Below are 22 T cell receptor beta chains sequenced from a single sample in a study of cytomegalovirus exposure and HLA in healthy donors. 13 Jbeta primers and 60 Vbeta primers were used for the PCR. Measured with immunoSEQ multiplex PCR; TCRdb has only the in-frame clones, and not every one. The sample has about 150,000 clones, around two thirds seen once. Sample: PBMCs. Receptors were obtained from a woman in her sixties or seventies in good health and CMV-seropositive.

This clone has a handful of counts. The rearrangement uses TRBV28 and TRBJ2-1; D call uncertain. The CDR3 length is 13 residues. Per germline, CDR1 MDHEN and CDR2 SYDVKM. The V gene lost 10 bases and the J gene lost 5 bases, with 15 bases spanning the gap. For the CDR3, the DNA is TGTGCCACTACGCAGCGACTTGACAATGAGCAGTTCTTC. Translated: CATTQRLDNEQFF.

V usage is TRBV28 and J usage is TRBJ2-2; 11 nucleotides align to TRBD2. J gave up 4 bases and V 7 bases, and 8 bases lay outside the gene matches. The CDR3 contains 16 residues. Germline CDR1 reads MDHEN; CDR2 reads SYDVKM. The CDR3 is CASKVTSGSITGELFF. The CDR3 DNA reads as TGTGCCAGCAAAGTTACTAGCGGGAGCATCACCGGGGAGCTGTTTTTT.

The CDR3 loop reads CASSLAGGTGLDNEQFF. For the CDR3, the DNA is TGTGCCAGCAGCTTAGCTGGCGGGACGGGGCTCGACAATGAGCAGTTCTTC. The J gene is TRBJ2-1, the V gene TRBV7-8; weak D call: TRBD2 (6 bases). CDR1 and CDR2 from the germline V gene are SGHVS and FQNEAQ. CDR3 length: 17 residues. V lost 0 bases and J lost 5, with 17 bases in between.

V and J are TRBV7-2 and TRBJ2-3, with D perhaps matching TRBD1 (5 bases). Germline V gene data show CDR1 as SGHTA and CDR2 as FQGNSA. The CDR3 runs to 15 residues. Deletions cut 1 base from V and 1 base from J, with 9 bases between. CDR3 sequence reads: CASSLVARGTDTQYF. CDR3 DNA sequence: TGTGCCAGCAGCTTAGTGGCCAGGGGCACAGATACGCAGTATTTT.

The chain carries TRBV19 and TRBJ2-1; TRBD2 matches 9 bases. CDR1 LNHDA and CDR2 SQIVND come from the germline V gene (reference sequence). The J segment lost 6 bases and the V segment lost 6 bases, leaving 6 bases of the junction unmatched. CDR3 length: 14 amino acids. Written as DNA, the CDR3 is TGTGCCAGTAGATTCGCGGGAGGGGGCAATGAGCAGTTCTTC. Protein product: CASRFAGGGNEQFF.

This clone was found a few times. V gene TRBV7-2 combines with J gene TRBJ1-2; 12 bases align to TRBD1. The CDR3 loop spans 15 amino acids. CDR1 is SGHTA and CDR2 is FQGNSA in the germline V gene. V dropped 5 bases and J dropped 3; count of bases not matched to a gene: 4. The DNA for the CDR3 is TGTGCCAGCAGCCTCGGGACAGGGGGCGACTATGGCTACACCTTC. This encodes CASSLGTGGDYGYTF.

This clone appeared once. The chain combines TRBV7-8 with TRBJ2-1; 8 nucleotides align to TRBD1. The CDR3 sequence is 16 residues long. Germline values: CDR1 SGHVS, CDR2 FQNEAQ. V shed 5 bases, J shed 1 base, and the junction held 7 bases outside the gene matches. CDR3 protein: CASSERHRGSYNEQFF. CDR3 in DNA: TGTGCCAGCAGCGAACGACACAGGGGGTCCTACAATGAGCAGTTCTTC. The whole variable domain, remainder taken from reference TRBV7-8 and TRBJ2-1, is GAGVSQSPRYKVAKRGQDVALRCDPISGHVSLFWYQQALGQGPEFLTYFQNEAQLDKSGLPSDRFFAERPEGSVSTLKIQRTQQEDSAVYLCASSERHRGSYNEQFFGPGTRLTVL.

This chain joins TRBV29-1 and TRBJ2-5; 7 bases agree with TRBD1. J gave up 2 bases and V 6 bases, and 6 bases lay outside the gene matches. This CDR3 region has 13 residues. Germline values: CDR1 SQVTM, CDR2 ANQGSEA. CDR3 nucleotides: TGCAGCGTCGTGGGACAGTATCAAGAGACCCAGTACTTC. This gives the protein CSVVGQYQETQYF.

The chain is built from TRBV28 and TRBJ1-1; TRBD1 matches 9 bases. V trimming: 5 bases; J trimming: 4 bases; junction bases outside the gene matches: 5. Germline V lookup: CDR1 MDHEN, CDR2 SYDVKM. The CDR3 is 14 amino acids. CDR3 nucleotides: TGTGCCAGCAGTGTAACAGGGGGCAGCACTGAAGCTTTCTTT. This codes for CASSVTGGSTEAFF.

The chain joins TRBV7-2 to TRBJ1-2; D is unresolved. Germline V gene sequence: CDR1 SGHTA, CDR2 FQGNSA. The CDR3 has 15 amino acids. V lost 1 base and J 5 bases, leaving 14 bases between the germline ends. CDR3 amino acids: CASSLGSLVGYGYTF. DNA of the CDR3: TGTGCCAGCAGCTTAGGGAGTCTCGTTGGGTATGGCTACACCTTC.

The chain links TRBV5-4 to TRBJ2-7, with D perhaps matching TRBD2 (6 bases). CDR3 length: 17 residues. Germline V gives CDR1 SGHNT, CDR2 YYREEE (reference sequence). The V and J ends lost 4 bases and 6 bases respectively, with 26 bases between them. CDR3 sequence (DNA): TGTGCCAGCAGCGTGGGCATGAGGGGAGGTTCAGAGGGCGAGCAGTACTTC. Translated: CASSVGMRGGSEGEQYF. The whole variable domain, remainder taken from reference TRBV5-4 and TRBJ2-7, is ETGVTQSPTHLIKTRGQQVTLRCSSQSGHNTVSWYQQALGQGPQFIFQYYREEENGRGNFPPRFSGLQFPNYSSELNVNALELDDSALYLCASSVGMRGGSEGEQYFGPGTRLTVT.

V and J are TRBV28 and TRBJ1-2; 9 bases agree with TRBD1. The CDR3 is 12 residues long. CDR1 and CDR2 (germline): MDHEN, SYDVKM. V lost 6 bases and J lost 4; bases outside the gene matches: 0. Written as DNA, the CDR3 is TGTGCCAGCAGGACAGGGGGCTATGGCTACACCTTC. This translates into CASRTGGYGYTF.

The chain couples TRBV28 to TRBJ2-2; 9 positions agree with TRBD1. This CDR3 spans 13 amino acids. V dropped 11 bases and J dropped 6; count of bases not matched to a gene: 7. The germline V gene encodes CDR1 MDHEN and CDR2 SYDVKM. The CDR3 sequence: CAGNRGPAGELFF. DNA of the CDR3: TGTGCCGGAAACAGGGGGCCTGCCGGGGAGCTGTTTTTT. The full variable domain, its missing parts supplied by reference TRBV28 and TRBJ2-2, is DVKVTQSSRYLVKRTGEKVFLECVQDMDHENMFWYRQDPGLGLRLIYFSYDVKMKEKGDIPEGYSVSREKKERFSLILESASTNQTSMYLCAGNRGPAGELFFGEGSRLTVL.

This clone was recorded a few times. The CDR3 nucleotides read TGTGCCAGCAGTCCAGGGAACTATGGCTACACCTTC. Translated: CASSPGNYGYTF. The gene calls are TRBV6-6 and TRBJ1-2, with D possibly TRBD1 on 5 matching bases. CDR3 length equals 12 residues. From germline, CDR1 is MNHNY and CDR2 SVGAGI (reference sequence). V dropped 5 bases and J dropped 2 bases, with 6 bases sitting between them.

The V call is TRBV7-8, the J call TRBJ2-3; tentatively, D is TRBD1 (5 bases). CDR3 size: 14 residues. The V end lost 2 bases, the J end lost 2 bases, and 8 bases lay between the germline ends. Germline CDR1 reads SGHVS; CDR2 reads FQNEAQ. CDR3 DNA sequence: TGTGCCAGCAGCTTATCAGGGTCCACAGATACGCAGTATTTT. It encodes CASSLSGSTDTQYF.

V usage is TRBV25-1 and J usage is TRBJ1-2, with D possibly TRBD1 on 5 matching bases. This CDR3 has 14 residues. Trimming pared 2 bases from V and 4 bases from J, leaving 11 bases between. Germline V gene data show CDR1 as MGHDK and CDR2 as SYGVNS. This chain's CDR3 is CASSETRGSYGYTF. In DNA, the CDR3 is TGTGCCAGCAGTGAAACAAGGGGAAGCTATGGCTACACCTTC.

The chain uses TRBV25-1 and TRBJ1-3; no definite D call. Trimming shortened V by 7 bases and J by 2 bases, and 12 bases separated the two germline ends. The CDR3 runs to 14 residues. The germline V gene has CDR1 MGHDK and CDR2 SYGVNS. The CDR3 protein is CASTKGGAGNTIYF. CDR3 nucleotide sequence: TGTGCCAGCACCAAAGGAGGAGCTGGAAACACCATATATTTT. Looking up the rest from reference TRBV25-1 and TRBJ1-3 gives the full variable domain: EADIYQTPRYLVIGTGKKITLECSQTMGHDKMYWYQQDPGMELHLIHYSYGVNSTEKGDLSSESTVSRIRTEHFPLTLESARPSHTSQYLCASTKGGAGNTIYFGEGSWLTVV.

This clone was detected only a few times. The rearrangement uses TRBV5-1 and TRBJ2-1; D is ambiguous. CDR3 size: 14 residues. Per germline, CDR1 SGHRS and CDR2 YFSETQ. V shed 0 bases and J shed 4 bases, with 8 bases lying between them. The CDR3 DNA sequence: TGCGCCAGCAGCTTGGCTGACACGTACAATGAGCAGTTCTTC. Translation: CASSLADTYNEQFF.

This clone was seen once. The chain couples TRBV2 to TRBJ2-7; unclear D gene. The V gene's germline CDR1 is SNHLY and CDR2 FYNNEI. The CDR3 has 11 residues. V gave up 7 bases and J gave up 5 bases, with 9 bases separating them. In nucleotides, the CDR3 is TGTGCCAGCACGGGTTGGAACGAGCAGTACTTC. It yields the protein CASTGWNEQYF.

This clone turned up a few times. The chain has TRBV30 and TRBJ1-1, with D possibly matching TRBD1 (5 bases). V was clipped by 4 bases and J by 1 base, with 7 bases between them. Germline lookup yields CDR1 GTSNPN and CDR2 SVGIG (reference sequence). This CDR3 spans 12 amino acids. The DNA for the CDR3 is TGTGCCTGGAAGCAGGGGAACACTGAAGCTTTCTTT. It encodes CAWKQGNTEAFF.

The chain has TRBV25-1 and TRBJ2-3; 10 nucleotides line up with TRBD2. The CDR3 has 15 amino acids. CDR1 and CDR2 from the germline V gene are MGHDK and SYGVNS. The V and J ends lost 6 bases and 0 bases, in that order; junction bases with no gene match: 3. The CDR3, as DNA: TGTGCCAGCAGCCGGACTAGCGGAAGCACAGATACGCAGTATTTT. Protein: CASSRTSGSTDTQYF.

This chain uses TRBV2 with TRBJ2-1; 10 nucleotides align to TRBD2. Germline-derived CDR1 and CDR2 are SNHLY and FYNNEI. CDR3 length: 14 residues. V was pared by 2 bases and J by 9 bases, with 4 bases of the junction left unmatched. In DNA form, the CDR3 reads TGTGCCAGCAGTGAAATGGCTAGCGGGGGTGAGCAGTTCTTC. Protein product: CASSEMASGGEQFF.